This T cell receptor beta chain derives from a study of control samples from healthy donors and cancer patients. This CDR3 is built from 13 residues. The V gene end was trimmed by 3 bases and the J gene end by 4 bases; junction bases not matched to a gene: 2. Germline V gene data show CDR1 as LNHDA and CDR2 as SQIVND (reference sequence). Clones were sequenced by immunoSEQ multiplex PCR, and TCRdb holds only the in-frame ones, with some missing. The table includes roughly 12,000 clones, approximately 94% detected once. The specimen sequenced was PBMCs. This chain links TRBV19 with TRBJ1-2, with TRBD1 identical over 7 bases. The source of this sequence is a man aged 65 to 85 with head and neck cancer. The CDR3 nucleotides read TGTGCCAGTAGTATGGACAGGTTCTATGGCTACACCTTC. This sequence encodes CASSMDRFYGYTF.